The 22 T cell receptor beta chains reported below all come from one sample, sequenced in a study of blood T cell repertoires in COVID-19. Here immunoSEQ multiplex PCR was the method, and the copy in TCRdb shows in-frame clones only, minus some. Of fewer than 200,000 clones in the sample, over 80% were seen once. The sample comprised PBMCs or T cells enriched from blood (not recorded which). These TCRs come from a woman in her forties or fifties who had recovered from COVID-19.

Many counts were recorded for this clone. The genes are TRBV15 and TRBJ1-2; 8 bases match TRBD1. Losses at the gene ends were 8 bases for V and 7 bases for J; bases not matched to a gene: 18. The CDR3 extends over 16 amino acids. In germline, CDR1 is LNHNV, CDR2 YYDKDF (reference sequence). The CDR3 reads CATHSREPGGFRGYTF. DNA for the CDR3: TGTGCCACCCACAGCAGAGAGCCAGGGGGCTTTCGTGGCTACACCTTC.

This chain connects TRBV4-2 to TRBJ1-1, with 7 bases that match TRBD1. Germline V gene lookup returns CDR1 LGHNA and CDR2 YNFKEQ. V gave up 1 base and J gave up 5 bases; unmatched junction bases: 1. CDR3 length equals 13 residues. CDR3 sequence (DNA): TGTGCCAGCAGCCAAGTGGGACAGACTGAAGCTTTCTTT. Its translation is CASSQVGQTEAFF.

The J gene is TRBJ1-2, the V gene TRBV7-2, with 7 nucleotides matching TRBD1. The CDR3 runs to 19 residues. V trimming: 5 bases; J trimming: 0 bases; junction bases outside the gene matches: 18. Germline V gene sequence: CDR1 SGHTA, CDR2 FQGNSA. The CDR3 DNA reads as TGTGCCAGCAGCAGGGTAAAATTGTCGGGACAGACAGCTAACTATGGCTACACCTTC. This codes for CASSRVKLSGQTANYGYTF.

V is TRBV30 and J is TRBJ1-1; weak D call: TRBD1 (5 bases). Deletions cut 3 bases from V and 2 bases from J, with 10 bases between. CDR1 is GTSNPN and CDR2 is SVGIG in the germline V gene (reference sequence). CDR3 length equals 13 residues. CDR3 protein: CAWSQGINTEAFF. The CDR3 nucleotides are TGTGCCTGGAGCCAGGGAATAAACACTGAAGCTTTCTTT.

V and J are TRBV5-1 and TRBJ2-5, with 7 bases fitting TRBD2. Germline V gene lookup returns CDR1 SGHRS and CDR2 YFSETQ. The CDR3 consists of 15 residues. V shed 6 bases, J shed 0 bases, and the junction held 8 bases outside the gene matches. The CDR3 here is CASTPRSGDQETQYF. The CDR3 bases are TGCGCCAGCACCCCGCGGAGCGGGGACCAAGAGACCCAGTACTTC.

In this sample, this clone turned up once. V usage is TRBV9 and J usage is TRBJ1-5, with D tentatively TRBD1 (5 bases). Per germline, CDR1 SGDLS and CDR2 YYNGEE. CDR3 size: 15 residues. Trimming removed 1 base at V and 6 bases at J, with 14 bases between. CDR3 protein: CASSVLGEEGQPQHF. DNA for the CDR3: TGTGCCAGCAGCGTATTGGGGGAGGAGGGTCAGCCCCAGCATTTT.

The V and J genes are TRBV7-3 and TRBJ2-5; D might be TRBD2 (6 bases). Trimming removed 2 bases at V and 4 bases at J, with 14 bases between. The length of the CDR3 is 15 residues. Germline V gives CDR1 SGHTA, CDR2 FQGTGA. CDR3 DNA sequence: TGTGCCAGCAGCTTAGCGGGCCTGGGGGGAGAGACCCAGTACTTC. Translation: CASSLAGLGGETQYF.

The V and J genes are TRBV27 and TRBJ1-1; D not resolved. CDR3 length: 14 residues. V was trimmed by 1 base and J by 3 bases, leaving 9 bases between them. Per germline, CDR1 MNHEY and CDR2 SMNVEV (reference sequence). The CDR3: CASSLFGLHTEAFF. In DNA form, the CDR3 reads TGTGCCAGCAGTTTATTTGGCTTACACACTGAAGCTTTCTTT.

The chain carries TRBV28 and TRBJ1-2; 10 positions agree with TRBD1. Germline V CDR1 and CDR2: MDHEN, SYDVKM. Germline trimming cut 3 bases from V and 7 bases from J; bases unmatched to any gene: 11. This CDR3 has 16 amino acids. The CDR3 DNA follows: TGTGCCAGCAGTTTCTCAAGGGACAGGGGCCTCGCTGGCTACACCTTC. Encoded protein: CASSFSRDRGLAGYTF.

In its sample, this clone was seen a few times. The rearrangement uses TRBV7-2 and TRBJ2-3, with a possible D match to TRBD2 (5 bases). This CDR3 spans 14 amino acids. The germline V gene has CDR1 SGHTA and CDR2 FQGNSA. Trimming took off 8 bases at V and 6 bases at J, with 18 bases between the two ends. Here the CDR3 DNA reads TGTGCCAGCGGCGGCGGTCCGGACTTGGATACGCAGTATTTT. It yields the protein CASGGGPDLDTQYF.

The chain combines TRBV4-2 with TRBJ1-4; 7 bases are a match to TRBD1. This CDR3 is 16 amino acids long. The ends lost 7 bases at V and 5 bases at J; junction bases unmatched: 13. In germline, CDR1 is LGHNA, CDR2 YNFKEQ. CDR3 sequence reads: CASTSSMGTANEKLFF. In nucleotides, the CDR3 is TGTGCCAGCACCTCTTCCATGGGGACAGCGAATGAAAAACTGTTTTTT.

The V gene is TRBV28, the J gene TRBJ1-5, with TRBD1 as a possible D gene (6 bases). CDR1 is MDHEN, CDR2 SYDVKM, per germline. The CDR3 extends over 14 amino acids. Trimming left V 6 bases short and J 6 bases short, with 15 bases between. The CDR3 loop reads CASSWTVSGQPQHF. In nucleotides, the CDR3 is TGTGCCAGCAGCTGGACAGTCTCTGGTCAGCCCCAGCATTTT.

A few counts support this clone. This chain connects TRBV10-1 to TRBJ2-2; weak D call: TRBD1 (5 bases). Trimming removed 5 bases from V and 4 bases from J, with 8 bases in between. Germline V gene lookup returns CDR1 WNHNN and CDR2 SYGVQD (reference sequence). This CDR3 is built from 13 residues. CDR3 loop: CASSTQGTGELFF. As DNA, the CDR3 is TGCGCCAGCAGTACCCAGGGCACCGGGGAGCTGTTTTTT.

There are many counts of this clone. CDR3: CASRRDREGEAFF. DNA of the CDR3: TGTGCCAGCAGGAGGGACAGGGAGGGTGAAGCTTTCTTT. The J gene is TRBJ1-1, the V gene TRBV6-5, with 9 bases that match TRBD1. CDR1 and CDR2 from the germline V gene are MNHEY and SVGAGI. The V gene end was trimmed by 6 bases and the J gene end by 7 bases; junction bases not matched to a gene: 6. The CDR3 is 13 amino acids.

The CDR3 loop is CASSFGGEAFF. The CDR3 nucleotides read TGCGCCAGCAGCTTCGGAGGTGAAGCTTTCTTT. V and J are TRBV5-1 and TRBJ1-1; the D is unclear. From germline, CDR1 is SGHRS and CDR2 YFSETQ. CDR3 length: 11 residues. Trimming took 2 bases from V and 7 from J, leaving 6 bases between them.

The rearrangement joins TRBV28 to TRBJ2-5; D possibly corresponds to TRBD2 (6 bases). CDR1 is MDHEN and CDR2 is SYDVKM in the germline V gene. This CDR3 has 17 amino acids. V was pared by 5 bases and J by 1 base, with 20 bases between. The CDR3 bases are TGTGCCAGCAGTGCCCCCTTTCTAGCGCAATTCCAAGAGACCCAGTACTTC. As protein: CASSAPFLAQFQETQYF.

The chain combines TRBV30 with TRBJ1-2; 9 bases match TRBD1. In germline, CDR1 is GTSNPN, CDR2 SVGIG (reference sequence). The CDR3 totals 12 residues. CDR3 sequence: CACNRGPGGYTF. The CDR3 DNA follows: TGTGCGTGCAACAGGGGGCCGGGTGGCTACACCTTC.

The DNA for the CDR3 is TGTGCCAGCAGTGTACTAGCGGGGCGCGGGGGCATTCAGTACTTC. Amino acids: CASSVLAGRGGIQYF. The rearrangement uses TRBV2 and TRBJ2-4, with TRBD2 matching over 10 bases. CDR1 SNHLY and CDR2 FYNNEI come from the germline V gene. J lost 9 bases, V lost 4 bases, and 9 bases had no gene match. The length of the CDR3 is 15 residues.

The CDR3 reads CASSAQRGPFDEQFF. The CDR3 DNA is TGTGCCAGCAGTGCCCAGCGGGGACCTTTCGATGAGCAGTTCTTC. J is TRBJ2-1 and V is TRBV6-4, with 7 bases identical to TRBD2. V lost 4 bases and J lost 8; bases outside the gene matches: 11. This CDR3 region has 15 residues. Germline V CDR1 and CDR2: MRHNA, SNTAGT.

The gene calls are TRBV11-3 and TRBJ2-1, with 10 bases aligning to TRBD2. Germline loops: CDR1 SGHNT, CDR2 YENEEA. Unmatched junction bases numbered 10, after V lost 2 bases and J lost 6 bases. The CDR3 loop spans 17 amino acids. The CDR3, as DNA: TGTGCCAGCAGCTTACAGCTAGCGGGAGTTGGCGGCAATGAGCAGTTCTTC. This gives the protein CASSLQLAGVGGNEQFF.

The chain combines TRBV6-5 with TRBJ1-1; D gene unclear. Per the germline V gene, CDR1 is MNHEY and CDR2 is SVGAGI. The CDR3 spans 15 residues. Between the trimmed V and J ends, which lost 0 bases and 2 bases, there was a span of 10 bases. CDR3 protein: CASSYSAGVNTEAFF. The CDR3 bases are TGTGCCAGCAGTTACTCGGCCGGGGTAAACACTGAAGCTTTCTTT.

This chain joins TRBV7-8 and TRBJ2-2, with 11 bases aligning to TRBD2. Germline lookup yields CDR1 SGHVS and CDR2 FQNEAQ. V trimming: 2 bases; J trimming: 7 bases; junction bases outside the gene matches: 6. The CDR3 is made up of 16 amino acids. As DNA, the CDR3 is TGTGCCAGCAGCTTACGACTAGCGGGATATATCGGGGAGCTGTTTTTT. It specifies CASSLRLAGYIGELFF.